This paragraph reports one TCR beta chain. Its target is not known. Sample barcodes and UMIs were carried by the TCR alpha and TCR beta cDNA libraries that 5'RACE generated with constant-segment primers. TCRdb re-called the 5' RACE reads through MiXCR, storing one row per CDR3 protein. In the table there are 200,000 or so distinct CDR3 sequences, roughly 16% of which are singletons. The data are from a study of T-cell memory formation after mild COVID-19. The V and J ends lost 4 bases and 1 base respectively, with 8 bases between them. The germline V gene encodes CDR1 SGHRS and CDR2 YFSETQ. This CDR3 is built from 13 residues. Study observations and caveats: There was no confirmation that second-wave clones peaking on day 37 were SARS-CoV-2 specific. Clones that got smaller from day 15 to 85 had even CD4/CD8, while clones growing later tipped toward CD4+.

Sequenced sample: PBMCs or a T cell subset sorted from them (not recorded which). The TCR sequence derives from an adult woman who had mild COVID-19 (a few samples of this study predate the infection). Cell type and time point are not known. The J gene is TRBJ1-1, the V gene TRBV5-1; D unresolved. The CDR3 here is CASSQAGNTEAFF. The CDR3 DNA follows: TGCGCCAGCAGCCAGGCAGGGAACACTGAAGCTTTCTTT.